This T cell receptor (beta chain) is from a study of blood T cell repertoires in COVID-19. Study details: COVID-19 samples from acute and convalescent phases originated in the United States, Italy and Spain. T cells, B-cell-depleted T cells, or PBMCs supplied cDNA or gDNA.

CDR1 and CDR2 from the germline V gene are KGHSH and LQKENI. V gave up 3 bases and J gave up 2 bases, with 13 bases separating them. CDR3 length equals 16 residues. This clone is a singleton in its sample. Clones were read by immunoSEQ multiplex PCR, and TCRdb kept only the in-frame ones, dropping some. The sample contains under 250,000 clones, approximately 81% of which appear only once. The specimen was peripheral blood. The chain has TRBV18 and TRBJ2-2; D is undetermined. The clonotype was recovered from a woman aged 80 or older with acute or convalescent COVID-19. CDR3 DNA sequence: TGTGCCAGCTCACCTTCATGGGCCACCAACACCGGGGAGCTGTTTTTT. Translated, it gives CASSPSWATNTGELFF.